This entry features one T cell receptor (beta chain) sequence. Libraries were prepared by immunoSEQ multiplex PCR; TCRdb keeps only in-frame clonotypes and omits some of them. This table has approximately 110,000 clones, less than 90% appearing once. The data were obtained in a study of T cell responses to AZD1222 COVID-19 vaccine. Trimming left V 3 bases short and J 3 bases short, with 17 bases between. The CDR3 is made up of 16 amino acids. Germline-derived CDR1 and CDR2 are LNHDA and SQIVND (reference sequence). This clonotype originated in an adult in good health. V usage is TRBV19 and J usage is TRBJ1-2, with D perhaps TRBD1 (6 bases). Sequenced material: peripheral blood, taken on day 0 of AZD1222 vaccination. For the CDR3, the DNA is TGTGCCAGTAGTATTCCTGCCGGACAGACTTACTATGGCTACACCTTC. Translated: CASSIPAGQTYYGYTF. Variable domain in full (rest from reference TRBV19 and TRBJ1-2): DGGITQSPKYLFRKEGQNVTLSCEQNLNHDAMYWYRQDPGQGLRLIYYSQIVNDFQKGDIAEGYSVSREKKESFPLTVTSAQKNPTAFYLCASSIPAGQTYYGYTFGSGTRLTVV.